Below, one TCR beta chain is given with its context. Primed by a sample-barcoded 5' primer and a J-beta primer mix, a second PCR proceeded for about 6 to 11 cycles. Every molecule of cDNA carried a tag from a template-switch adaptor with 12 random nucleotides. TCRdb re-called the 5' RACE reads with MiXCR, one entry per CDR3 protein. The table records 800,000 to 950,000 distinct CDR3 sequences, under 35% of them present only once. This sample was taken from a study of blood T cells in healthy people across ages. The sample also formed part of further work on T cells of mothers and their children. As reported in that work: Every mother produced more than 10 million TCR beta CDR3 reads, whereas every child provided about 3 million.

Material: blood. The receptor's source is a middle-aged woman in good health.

The CDR3 here is CASSLRLAGGVPTEAFF. The DNA for the CDR3 is TGCGCCAGCAGCTTGAGGTTGGCAGGGGGTGTCCCTACTGAAGCTTTCTTT. This chain connects TRBV5-1 to TRBJ1-1; 7 nucleotides align to TRBD1. The CDR3 totals 17 residues. Per the germline V gene, CDR1 is SGHRS and CDR2 is YFSETQ. Losses at the gene ends were 1 base for V and 5 bases for J; bases not matched to a gene: 14.